Following are 25 T cell receptor beta chains from one sample sequenced in a study of post-analysis software for immune sequencing data. Points from the study as a whole: Five TRBV segments, including TRBV5-6, TRBV5-1 and TRBV20-1, were more frequent in patients than controls.

These receptors' targets are unknown. TCR beta cDNA libraries had unique molecular identifiers. TCRdb re-analysed the PCR reads in MiXCR, keeping a single row per CDR3 protein. The table lists hundreds of thousands of distinct CDR3 sequences, 55% to 60% of them singletons. Material: blood. These TCRs come from a girl aged 2-10 years with multiple sclerosis.

This clonotype occurred once. The chain joins TRBV6-5 to TRBJ2-2; TRBD1 aligns across 8 bases. Germline V gives CDR1 MNHEY, CDR2 SVGAGI. V trimming: 7 bases; J trimming: 1 base; junction bases outside the gene matches: 5. The length of the CDR3 is 15 residues. CDR3 sequence: CASTQTGENTGELFF. The CDR3 region has the DNA TGTGCCAGCACCCAGACAGGGGAGAACACCGGGGAGCTGTTTTTT.

The V gene is TRBV12-3 or TRBV12-4, the J gene TRBJ2-4; D assignment may be TRBD1 or TRBD2 (5 bases each). The tail of the sequence fits TRBJ2-7 better, so the J call may be wrong. The CDR3 runs to 14 residues. CDR3 residues: CASSWDGSTYEQYF. CDR3 nucleotide sequence: TGTGCCAGCAGTTGGGACGGATCCACCTACGAGCAGTACTTC.

The chain links TRBV12-3 or TRBV12-4 to TRBJ2-5, with D perhaps matching TRBD2 (7 bases). V lost 4 bases and J lost 1, with 13 bases in between. The CDR3 is made up of 15 amino acids. CDR3 protein: CASSSLGGRQETQYF. CDR3 nucleotides: TGTGCCAGCAGTTCCTTGGGGGGGCGCCAAGAGACCCAGTACTTC.

The chain recombines TRBV7-9 with TRBJ1-1; D might be TRBD1 (5 bases). CDR1 is SEHNR, CDR2 FQNEAQ, per germline (reference sequence). Deletions cut 3 bases from V and 5 bases from J, with 13 bases between. The CDR3 extends over 14 amino acids. This CDR3 reads CASSLGTAGTEAFF. The CDR3 nucleotides are TGTGCCAGCAGCTTGGGGACGGCGGGGACTGAAGCTTTCTTT.

The V gene is TRBV15, the J gene TRBJ2-1, with no clear D. This CDR3 is 14 amino acids long. V was pared by 0 bases and J by 7 bases, with 10 bases between. CDR1 and CDR2 from the germline V gene are LNHNV and YYDKDF (reference sequence). CDR3 DNA: TGTGCCACCAGCAGAGATCTAGGCCCGAATGAGCAGTTCTTC. Amino acid sequence: CATSRDLGPNEQFF. Complete variable domain (other parts from reference TRBV15 and TRBJ2-1): DAMVIQNPRYQVTQFGKPVTLSCSQTLNHNVMYWYQQKSSQAPKLLFHYYDKDFNNEADTPDNFQSRRPNTSFCFLDIRSPGLGDTAMYLCATSRDLGPNEQFFGPGTRLTVL.

The chain joins TRBV7-6 to TRBJ2-1; 16 bases fit TRBD2. J lost 2 bases, V lost 5 bases, and 6 bases had no gene match. Germline V gene sequence: CDR1 SGHVS, CDR2 FNYEAQ. This CDR3 contains 18 residues. The CDR3, as DNA: TGTGCCAGCAGCAGGGGGACTAGCGGGGGGGCTACCTACAATGAGCAGTTCTTC. This sequence encodes CASSRGTSGGATYNEQFF.

The chain combines TRBV25-1 with TRBJ2-1, with 10 bases aligning to TRBD2. The CDR3 length is 16 residues. CDR1 is MGHDK, CDR2 SYGVNS, per germline. Trimming removed 3 bases from V and 8 bases from J; junction bases left unmatched: 10. Here the CDR3 reads CASSDRHASGSDEQFF. The DNA for the CDR3 is TGTGCCAGCAGTGATCGTCACGCTAGCGGGAGCGATGAGCAGTTCTTC.

This sequence joins TRBV20-1 and TRBJ1-1; TRBD1 might be the D (6 bases). Looked up from germline, CDR1 is DFQATT and CDR2 is SNEGSKA (reference sequence). The CDR3 covers 14 residues. Trimming stripped 1 base from V and 1 base from J, with 10 bases between. CDR3 bases: TGCAGTGCTAGAGCCGGGGGGGCGAACACTGAAGCTTTCTTT. Translating gives CSARAGGANTEAFF.

The chain carries TRBV2 and TRBJ1-2; TRBD1 aligns across 9 bases. CDR3 size: 13 residues. V gave up 6 bases and J gave up 4 bases; unmatched junction bases: 3. Germline-derived CDR1 and CDR2 are SNHLY and FYNNEI. The CDR3 protein is CASSMGQGYGYTF. The CDR3 nucleotides are TGTGCCAGCAGCATGGGACAGGGCTATGGCTACACCTTC. The full variable domain, with the rest looked up from reference TRBV2 and TRBJ1-2, is EPEVTQTPSHQVTQMGQEVILRCVPISNHLYFYWYRQILGQKVEFLVSFYNNEISEKSEIFDDQFSVERPDGSNFTLKIRSTKLEDSAMYFCASSMGQGYGYTFGSGTRLTVV.

A single count supports this clonotype. The rearrangement uses TRBV12-3 or TRBV12-4 and TRBJ2-1; D tentatively fits TRBD1 or TRBD2 (6 bases each). This CDR3 contains 15 residues. V gave up 3 bases and J gave up 6 bases, with 15 bases separating them. CDR3 protein: CASSFRGEGSNEQFF. The CDR3 DNA is TGTGCCAGCAGTTTTAGGGGGGAAGGTTCCAATGAGCAGTTCTTC.

The chain combines TRBV25-1 with TRBJ2-5; 7 nucleotides align to TRBD1. V trimming: 3 bases; J trimming: 4 bases; junction bases outside the gene matches: 11. The length of the CDR3 is 16 residues. In germline, CDR1 is MGHDK, CDR2 SYGVNS. CDR3 nucleotides: TGTGCCAGCAGTGAGCGGGTGTTAGGGGGCGGAGAGACCCAGTACTTC. Translation: CASSERVLGGGETQYF.

V usage is TRBV6-1 and J usage is TRBJ2-1; TRBD2 matches 9 bases. The CDR3 covers 17 residues. Germline V gene data show CDR1 as MNHNS and CDR2 as SASEGT. The junction had 10 bases not matched to a gene; V was cut back by 5 bases and J by 2 bases. Written as DNA, the CDR3 is TGTGCCAGCAGTCTCACCCCGACTAGCGGAGCCTACAATGAGCAGTTCTTC. The encoded protein is CASSLTPTSGAYNEQFF.

The V and J genes are TRBV11-2 and TRBJ2-7; D call uncertain. Gene TRBJ2-5 matches the end of the DNA better, so the J call may be wrong. The germline V gene encodes CDR1 SGHAT and CDR2 FQNNGV. There are 14 residues in the CDR3. CDR3 region: CASSLAGLVETQYF. The CDR3 DNA reads TGTGCCAGCAGCTTAGCAGGTCTGGTAGAGACCCAGTACTTC.

This clonotype was counted a few times. The chain couples TRBV12-3 or TRBV12-4 to TRBJ2-3; TRBD2 aligns across 14 bases. The CDR3 is 19 residues long. V dropped 4 bases and J dropped 2; count of bases not matched to a gene: 11. The CDR3 DNA reads as TGTGCCAGCAGTTCGACTGGACTAGCGGGGGGCCCTTCCACAGATACGCAGTATTTT. It encodes CASSSTGLAGGPSTDTQYF.

This chain links TRBV12-3 or TRBV12-4 with TRBJ2-7; D is unclear. Trimming stripped 1 base from V and 4 bases from J, with 11 bases between. The CDR3 has 14 amino acids. CDR3 DNA: TGTGCCAGCAGTTTAGGCGGAGCAGTTTACGAGCAGTACTTC. Translated: CASSLGGAVYEQYF.

CDR3 residues: CASRRSRDTEAFF. The CDR3 DNA is TGTGCCAGCAGAAGGTCCAGGGACACTGAAGCTTTCTTT. The chain has TRBV11-3 and TRBJ1-1; a weak D match, TRBD1 (5 bases). The CDR3 is 13 amino acids. Germline V CDR1 and CDR2: SGHNT, YENEEA. V lost 6 bases and J 3 bases, leaving 11 bases between the germline ends.

The rearrangement uses TRBV6-5 and TRBJ1-1; 7 bases agree with TRBD1. V lost 5 bases to trimming and J lost 5 bases; unmatched junction nucleotides: 5. The CDR3 runs to 13 residues. CDR1 and CDR2 from the germline V gene are MNHEY and SVGAGI. The CDR3: CASSLTGVTEAFF. In nucleotides, the CDR3 is TGTGCCAGCAGTCTTACAGGGGTTACTGAAGCTTTCTTT.

The chain employs TRBV20-1 and TRBJ1-4; D possibly corresponds to TRBD1 (6 bases). Germline V gives CDR1 DFQATT, CDR2 SNEGSKA (reference sequence). This CDR3 comprises 13 residues. V was shortened by 2 bases and J by 8 bases, with 12 bases between the two germline ends. The CDR3, as DNA: TGCAGTGCTAGACAGGGGCTAGACGAAAAACTGTTTTTT. It codes for CSARQGLDEKLFF.

The chain uses TRBV12-3 or TRBV12-4 and TRBJ2-1; 11 nucleotides match TRBD1. The CDR3 extends over 16 amino acids. Trimming took 6 bases from V and 5 from J; bases not matched to a gene: 9. The CDR3 loop reads CASRGQGARDDNEQFF. CDR3 coding DNA: TGTGCCAGCAGAGGACAGGGGGCTCGCGATGACAATGAGCAGTTCTTC.

V is TRBV12-3 or TRBV12-4 and J is TRBJ1-2; 7 bases agree with TRBD1. There are 15 residues in the CDR3. With V trimmed by 7 bases and J by 7 bases, 15 bases remained unmatched. DNA for the CDR3: TGTGCCAGCAACTCAGGGGGGTTCAACGGGGGTGGCTACACCTTC. It encodes CASNSGGFNGGGYTF.

As regards this clonotype: At one end, the junction sequence differs from germline, possibly due to a read error. V usage is TRBV5-6 and J usage is TRBJ2-1; weak D call: TRBD2 (7 bases). The CDR3 has 14 residues. Germline CDR1 and CDR2: SGHDT and YYEEEE. In DNA, the CDR3 is TGTGCCAGCAACTTGGGAGGGGGCTACAATGAGCAGTTCTTC. It codes for CASNLGGGYNEQFF.

The V and J genes are TRBV5-1 and TRBJ2-1; 11 bases are a match to TRBD2. V trimming: 3 bases; J trimming: 10 bases; junction bases outside the gene matches: 9. CDR1 is SGHRS, CDR2 YFSETQ, per germline. The CDR3 runs to 15 residues. The CDR3 DNA is TGCGCCAGCAGCTCGACCCTAGCGGGAGGAAAAGAGCAGTTCTTC. Residues: CASSSTLAGGKEQFF.

The chain combines TRBV5-1 with TRBJ2-1; D is unclear. V was trimmed by 5 bases and J by 2 bases, leaving 14 bases between them. The CDR3 length is 15 residues. The germline CDR1 and CDR2 sequences are SGHRS and YFSETQ. CDR3 DNA: TGCGCCAGCAGTTTCGTAAATCCTACCTACAATGAGCAGTTCTTC. This codes for CASSFVNPTYNEQFF. Drawing the rest from reference TRBV5-1 and TRBJ2-1, the complete variable domain is KAGVTQTPRYLIKTRGQQVTLSCSPISGHRSVSWYQQTPGQGLQFLFEYFSETQRNKGNFPGRFSGRQFSNSRSEMNVSTLELGDSALYLCASSFVNPTYNEQFFGPGTRLTVL.

The J gene is TRBJ2-3, the V gene TRBV21-1; TRBD2 reflects the table's D call only, with no check against the DNA. TRBV21-1 is an annotated pseudogene. The CDR3 is made up of 15 amino acids. CDR3 amino acids: CASSNGGGATDTQYF. The CDR3 DNA reads as TGTGCCAGCAGCAACGGCGGGGGGGCAACAGATACGCAGTATTTT.

The gene calls are TRBV19 and TRBJ2-7; the match to TRBD1 covers 7 bases. This CDR3 has 15 residues. The germline V gene has CDR1 LNHDA and CDR2 SQIVND (reference sequence). The junction had 7 bases not matched to a gene; V was cut back by 4 bases and J by 1 base. CDR3 sequence: CASSSRRDRSYEQYF. CDR3 bases: TGTGCCAGTAGTAGCCGCCGGGACAGATCCTACGAGCAGTACTTC.